Sequencing of this T cell receptor (beta chain) was carried out in a study of Graves' ophthalmopathy and Graves' hyperthyroidism. The germline gives CDR1 SGHTA, CDR2 FQGNSA. This CDR3 is 16 amino acids long. Trimming shortened V by 5 bases and J by 0 bases, and 14 bases separated the two germline ends. The sequenced template was RNA, covering the TCR beta CDR3 region. The first-round RT-PCR employed HTBI primers together with the Qiagen OneStep RT-PCR kit. A multiplex PCR was then performed as the second round. Each CDR3 protein is one row after TCRdb ran MiXCR on the multiplex PCR reads. This table has more than 550,000 distinct CDR3 sequences, more than 40% appearing once. Among the exclusions were patients with other autoimmune diseases, uncontrolled infections, pregnancy or lactation. PBMCs were obtained from roughly 10 ml of fresh peripheral blood. This clonotype appeared many times.

The receptor was isolated from an adult man with Graves' ophthalmopathy. The rearrangement uses TRBV7-2 and TRBJ1-3; D uncertain. Sequenced input: peripheral blood. The CDR3, as DNA: TGTGCCAGCAGCCCCCGGGAGATTGTCTCTGGAAACACCATATATTTT. Encoded protein: CASSPREIVSGNTIYF.